This T cell receptor beta chain derives from a study of control samples from healthy donors and cancer patients. The data were produced by immunoSEQ multiplex PCR, yet TCRdb's version contains in-frame clones alone and is incomplete. Of just over 150,000 clones listed, roughly 92% are singletons. This clone has only a few counts. This TCR derives from a man over 45 in good health. The sample comprised blood.

Here the CDR3 reads CATSVAGSTDTQYF. CDR3 in DNA: TGTGCCACCAGTGTGGCGGGGTCCACAGATACGCAGTATTTT. V gene TRBV24-1 combines with J gene TRBJ2-3; D perhaps matches TRBD2 (6 bases). Trimming removed 5 bases at V and 2 bases at J, with 10 bases between. Germline V gene data show CDR1 as KGHDR and CDR2 as SFDVKD. The CDR3 is 14 residues long.